This note documents a single T cell receptor beta chain sequence. The germline gives CDR1 SGHTS, CDR2 YDEGEE. Trimming took 5 bases from V and 6 from J, leaving 15 bases between them. The CDR3 totals 15 residues. The data were produced by immunoSEQ multiplex PCR, yet TCRdb's version contains in-frame clones alone and is incomplete. The table records 55,000 to 70,000 clones, about 82% of them present only once. The sample originates from a study of T cells in tumors after PD-1 blockade. Study details: Some patients also took daily vismodegib 150 mg during anti-PD-1 treatment. On average, peripheral blood gave 113,528 TCR templates and 37,000 or so unique clonotypes.

Genomic DNA template from tumor biopsies or peripheral blood, roughly 616 ng to 6,004 ng input. This sequence joins TRBV5-8 and TRBJ1-6; D unclear. Sequences were derived from PBMCs, sampled before anti-PD-1 treatment. The TCR was taken from a human donor with basal cell carcinoma. The CDR3 DNA reads as TGTGCCAGCAGGACTTCCGGGCTCCCTAATTCACCCCTCCACTTT. Its translation is CASRTSGLPNSPLHF. The variable domain in full, with the rest retrieved from reference TRBV5-8 and TRBJ1-6, is EAGVTQSPTHLIKTRGQQATLRCSPISGHTSVYWYQQALGLGLQFLLWYDEGEERNRGNFPPRFSGRQFPNYSSELNVNALELEDSALYLCASRTSGLPNSPLHFGNGTRLTVT.